What follows is one T cell receptor beta chain and its context. Antigen: not known. Generated by immunoSEQ multiplex PCR, the TCRdb table keeps only in-frame clones and is missing some. There are about 13,000 clones in the sample; roughly 40% occur only once, and around 9.1% lies in the top ten. These data come from a study of siplizumab effects on memory and regulatory T cells. Looking at the study overall: In pairs, mixed lymphocyte reactions were done either with siplizumab at 0.8 to 1 ug/mL or without any drug present. Broader study findings: Naive or memory phenotype assignment was not possible for roughly 75-95% of proliferating CD4+ or CD8+ clones.

The CDR3 sequence is 13 residues long. The V end was cut by 3 bases, the J end by 3 bases, with 7 bases between. Per germline, CDR1 MGHRA and CDR2 YSYEKL. In the mixed lymphocyte reaction, cells were cocultured for around six days at 37°C. Sequences were obtained from CFSE-low (dividing) CD8+ T cells sorted from an allogeneic mixed lymphocyte reaction. This chain links TRBV4-1 with TRBJ2-3; D is undetermined. This TCR was sampled from a human donor in good health; the cells came from an allogeneic mixed lymphocyte reaction. The CDR3 DNA follows: TGCGCCAGCAGCCAGATAACGACAGATACGCAGTATTTT. Its translation is CASSQITTDTQYF.